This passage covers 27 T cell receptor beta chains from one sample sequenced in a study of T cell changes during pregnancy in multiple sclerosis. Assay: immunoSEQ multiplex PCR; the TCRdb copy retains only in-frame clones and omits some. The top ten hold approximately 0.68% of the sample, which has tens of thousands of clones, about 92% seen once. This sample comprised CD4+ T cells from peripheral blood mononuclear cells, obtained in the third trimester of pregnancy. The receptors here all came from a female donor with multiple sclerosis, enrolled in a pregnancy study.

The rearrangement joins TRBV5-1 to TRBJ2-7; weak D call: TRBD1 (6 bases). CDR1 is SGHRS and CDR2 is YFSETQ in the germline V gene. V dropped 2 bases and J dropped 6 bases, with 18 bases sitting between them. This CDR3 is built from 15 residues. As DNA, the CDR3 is TGCGCCAGCAGCTTTACAGGGAAGAGCCTAGGCGAGCAGTACTTC. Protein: CASSFTGKSLGEQYF.

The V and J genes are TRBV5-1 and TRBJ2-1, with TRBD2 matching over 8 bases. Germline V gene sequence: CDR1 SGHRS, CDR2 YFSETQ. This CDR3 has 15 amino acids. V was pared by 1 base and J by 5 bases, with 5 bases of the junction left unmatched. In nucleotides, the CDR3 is TGCGCCAGCAGCTTGATGGCGGGAGGACACAATGAGCAGTTCTTC. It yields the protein CASSLMAGGHNEQFF.

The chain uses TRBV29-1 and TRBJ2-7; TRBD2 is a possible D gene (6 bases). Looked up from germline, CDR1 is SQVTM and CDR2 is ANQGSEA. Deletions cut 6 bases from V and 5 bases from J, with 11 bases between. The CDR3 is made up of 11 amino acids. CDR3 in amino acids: CSVRGYNEQYF. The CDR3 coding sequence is TGCAGCGTCCGGGGGTACAACGAGCAGTACTTC.

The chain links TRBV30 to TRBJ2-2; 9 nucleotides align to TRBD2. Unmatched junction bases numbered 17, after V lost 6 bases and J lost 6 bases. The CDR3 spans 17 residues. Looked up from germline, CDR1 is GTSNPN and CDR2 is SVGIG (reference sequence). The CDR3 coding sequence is TGTGCCTGCAACCCCGGGACTAGCCGTTGGGAGGCCGGGGAGCTGTTTTTT. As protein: CACNPGTSRWEAGELFF.

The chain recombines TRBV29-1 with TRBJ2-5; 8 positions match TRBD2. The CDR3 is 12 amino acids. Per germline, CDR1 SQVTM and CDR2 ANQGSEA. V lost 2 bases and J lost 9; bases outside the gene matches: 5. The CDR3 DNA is TGCAGCGTTGAAACGGGGGGGGGATCCCAGTACTTC. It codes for CSVETGGGSQYF.

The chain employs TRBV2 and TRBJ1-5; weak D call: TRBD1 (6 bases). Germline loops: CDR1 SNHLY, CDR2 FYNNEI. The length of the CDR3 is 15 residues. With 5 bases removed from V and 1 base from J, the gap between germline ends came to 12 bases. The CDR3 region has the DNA TGTGCCAGCAGTTCACGGACAGCCAGCAATCAGCCCCAGCATTTT. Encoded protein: CASSSRTASNQPQHF.

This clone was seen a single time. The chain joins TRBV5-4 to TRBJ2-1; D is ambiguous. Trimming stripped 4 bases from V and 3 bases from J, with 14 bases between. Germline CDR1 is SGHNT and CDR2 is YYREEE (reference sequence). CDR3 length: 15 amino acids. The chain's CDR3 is CASSSSSIDYNEQFF. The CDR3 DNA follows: TGTGCCAGCAGCAGCAGTAGCATAGACTACAATGAGCAGTTCTTC.

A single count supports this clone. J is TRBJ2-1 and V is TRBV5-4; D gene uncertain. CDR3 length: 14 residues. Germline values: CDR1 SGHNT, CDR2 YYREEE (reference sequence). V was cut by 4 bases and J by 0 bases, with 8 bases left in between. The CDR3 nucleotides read TGTGCCAGCAGCCCCGCGGTCTCCTACAATGAGCAGTTCTTC. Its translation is CASSPAVSYNEQFF.

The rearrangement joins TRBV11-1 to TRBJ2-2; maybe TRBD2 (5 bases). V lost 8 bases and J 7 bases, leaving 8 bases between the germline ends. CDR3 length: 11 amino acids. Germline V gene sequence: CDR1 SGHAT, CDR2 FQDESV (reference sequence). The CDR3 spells CASRRGGELFF. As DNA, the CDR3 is TGTGCCAGCCGTCGGGGCGGGGAGCTGTTTTTT.

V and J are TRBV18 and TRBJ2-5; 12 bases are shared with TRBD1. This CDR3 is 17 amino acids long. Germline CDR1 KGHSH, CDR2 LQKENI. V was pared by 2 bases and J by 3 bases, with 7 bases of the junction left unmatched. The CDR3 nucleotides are TGTGCCAGCTCACCAAGGGGACAGGGGGCGAGGGAAGAGACCCAGTACTTC. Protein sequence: CASSPRGQGAREETQYF. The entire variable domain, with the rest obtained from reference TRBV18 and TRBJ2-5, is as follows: NAGVMQNPRHLVRRRGQEARLRCSPMKGHSHVYWYRQLPEEGLKFMVYLQKENIIDESGMPKERFSAEFPKEGPSILRIQQVVRGDSAAYFCASSPRGQGAREETQYFGPGTRLLVL.

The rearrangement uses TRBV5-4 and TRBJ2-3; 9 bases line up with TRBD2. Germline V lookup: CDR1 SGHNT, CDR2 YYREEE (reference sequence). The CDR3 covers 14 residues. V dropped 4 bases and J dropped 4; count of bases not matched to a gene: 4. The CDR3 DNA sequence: TGTGCCAGCAGCCTTCGGACTAGCGCAGATACGCAGTATTTT. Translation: CASSLRTSADTQYF. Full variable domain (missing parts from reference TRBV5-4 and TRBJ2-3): ETGVTQSPTHLIKTRGQQVTLRCSSQSGHNTVSWYQQALGQGPQFIFQYYREEENGRGNFPPRFSGLQFPNYSSELNVNALELDDSALYLCASSLRTSADTQYFGPGTRLTVL.

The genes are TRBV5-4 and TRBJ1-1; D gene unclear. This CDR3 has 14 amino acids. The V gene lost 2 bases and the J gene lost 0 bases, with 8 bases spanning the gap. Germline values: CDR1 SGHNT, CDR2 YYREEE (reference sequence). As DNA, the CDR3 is TGTGCCAGCAGCTTCGGAGGGTTGAACACTGAAGCTTTCTTT. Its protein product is CASSFGGLNTEAFF.

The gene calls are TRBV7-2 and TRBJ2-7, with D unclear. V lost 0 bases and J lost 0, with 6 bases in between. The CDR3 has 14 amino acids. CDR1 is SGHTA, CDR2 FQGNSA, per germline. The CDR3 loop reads CASSLAGDSYEQYF. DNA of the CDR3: TGTGCCAGCAGCTTAGCCGGAGACTCCTACGAGCAGTACTTC.

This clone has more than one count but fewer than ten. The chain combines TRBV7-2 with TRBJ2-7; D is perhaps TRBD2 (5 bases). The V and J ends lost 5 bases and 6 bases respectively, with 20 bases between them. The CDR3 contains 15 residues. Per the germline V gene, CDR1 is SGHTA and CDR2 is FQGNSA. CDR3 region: CASSREGHPSLEQYF. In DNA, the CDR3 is TGTGCCAGCAGCAGAGAGGGCCACCCGTCACTCGAGCAGTACTTC.

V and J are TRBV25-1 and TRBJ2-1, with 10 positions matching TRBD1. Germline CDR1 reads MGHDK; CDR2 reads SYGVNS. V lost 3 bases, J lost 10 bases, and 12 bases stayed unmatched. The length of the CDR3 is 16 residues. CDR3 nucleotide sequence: TGTGCCAGCAGTGACGGACAGGGGGTGCAACCTGCAGAGCAGTTCTTC. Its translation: CASSDGQGVQPAEQFF.

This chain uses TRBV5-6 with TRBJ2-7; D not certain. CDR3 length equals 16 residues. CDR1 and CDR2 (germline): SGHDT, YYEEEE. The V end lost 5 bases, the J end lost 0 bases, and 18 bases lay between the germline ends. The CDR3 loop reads CASSSAVSSYSYEQYF. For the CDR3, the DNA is TGTGCCAGCAGTAGTGCGGTCTCATCCTACTCCTACGAGCAGTACTTC.

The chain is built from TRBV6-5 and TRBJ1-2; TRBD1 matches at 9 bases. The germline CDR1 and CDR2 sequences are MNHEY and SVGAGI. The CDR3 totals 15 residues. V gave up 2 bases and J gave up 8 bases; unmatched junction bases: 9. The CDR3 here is CASSYAARDRDGYTF. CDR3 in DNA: TGTGCCAGCAGTTACGCCGCCCGGGACAGGGACGGCTACACCTTC.

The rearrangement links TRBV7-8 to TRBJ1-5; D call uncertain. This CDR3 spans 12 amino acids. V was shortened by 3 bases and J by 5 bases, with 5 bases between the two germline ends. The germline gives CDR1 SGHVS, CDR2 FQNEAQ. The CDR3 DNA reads TGTGCCAGCAGCTTGAGGGATCAGCCCCAGCATTTT. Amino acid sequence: CASSLRDQPQHF. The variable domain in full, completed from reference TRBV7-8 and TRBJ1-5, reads GAGVSQSPRYKVAKRGQDVALRCDPISGHVSLFWYQQALGQGPEFLTYFQNEAQLDKSGLPSDRFFAERPEGSVSTLKIQRTQQEDSAVYLCASSLRDQPQHFGDGTRLSIL.

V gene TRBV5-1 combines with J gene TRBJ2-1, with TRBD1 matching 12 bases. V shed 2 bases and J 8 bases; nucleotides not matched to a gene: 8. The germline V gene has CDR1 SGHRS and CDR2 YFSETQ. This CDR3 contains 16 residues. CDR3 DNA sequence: TGCGCCAGCAGCTTAGGGGACAGGGGGCGCTTTGATGAGCAGTTCTTC. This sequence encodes CASSLGDRGRFDEQFF.

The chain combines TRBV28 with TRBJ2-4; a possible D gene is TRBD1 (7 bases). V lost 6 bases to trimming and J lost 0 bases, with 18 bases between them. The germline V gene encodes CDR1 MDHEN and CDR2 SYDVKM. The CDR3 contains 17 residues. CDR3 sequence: CASRPGRGQRAKNIQYF. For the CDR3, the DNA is TGTGCCAGCAGACCCGGGCGGGGACAGCGAGCCAAAAACATTCAGTACTTC.

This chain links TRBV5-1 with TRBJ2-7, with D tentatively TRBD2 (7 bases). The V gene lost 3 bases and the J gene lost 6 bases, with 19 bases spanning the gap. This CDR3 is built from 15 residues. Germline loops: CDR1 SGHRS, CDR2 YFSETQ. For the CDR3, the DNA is TGCGCCAGCAGCTCCTCCGGGACATGGGAGGGCGAGCAGTACTTC. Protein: CASSSSGTWEGEQYF. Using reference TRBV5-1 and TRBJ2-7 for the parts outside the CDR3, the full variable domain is KAGVTQTPRYLIKTRGQQVTLSCSPISGHRSVSWYQQTPGQGLQFLFEYFSETQRNKGNFPGRFSGRQFSNSRSEMNVSTLELGDSALYLCASSSSGTWEGEQYFGPGTRLTVT.

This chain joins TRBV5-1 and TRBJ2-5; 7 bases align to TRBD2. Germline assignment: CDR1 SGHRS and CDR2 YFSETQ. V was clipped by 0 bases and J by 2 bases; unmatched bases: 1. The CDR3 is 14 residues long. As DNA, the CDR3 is TGCGCCAGCAGCTTGGCTAGCGGACAAGAGACCCAGTACTTC. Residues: CASSLASGQETQYF.

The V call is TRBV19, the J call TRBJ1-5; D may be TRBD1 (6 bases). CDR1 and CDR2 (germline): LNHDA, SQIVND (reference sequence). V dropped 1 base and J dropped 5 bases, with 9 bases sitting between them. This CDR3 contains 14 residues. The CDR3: CASSIARGDQPQHF. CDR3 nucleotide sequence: TGTGCCAGTAGTATAGCCAGGGGCGATCAGCCCCAGCATTTT.

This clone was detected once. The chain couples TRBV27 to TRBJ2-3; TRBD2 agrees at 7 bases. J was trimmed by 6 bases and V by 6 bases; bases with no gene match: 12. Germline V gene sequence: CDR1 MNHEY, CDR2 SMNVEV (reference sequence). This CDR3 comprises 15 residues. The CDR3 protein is CASRRWEGGMDTQYF. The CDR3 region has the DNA TGTGCCAGCAGAAGGTGGGAGGGTGGGATGGATACGCAGTATTTT.

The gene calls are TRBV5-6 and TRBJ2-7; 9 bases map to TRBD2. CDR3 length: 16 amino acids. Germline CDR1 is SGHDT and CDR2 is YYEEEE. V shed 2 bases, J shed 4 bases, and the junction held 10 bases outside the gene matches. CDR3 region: CASSLRSGTSRYEQYF. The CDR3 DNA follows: TGTGCCAGCAGCTTAAGGTCCGGGACTAGCAGATACGAGCAGTACTTC.

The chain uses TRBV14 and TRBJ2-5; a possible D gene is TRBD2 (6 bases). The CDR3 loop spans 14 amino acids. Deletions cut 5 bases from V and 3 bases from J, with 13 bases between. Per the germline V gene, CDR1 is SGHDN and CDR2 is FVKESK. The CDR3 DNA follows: TGTGCCAGCAGCACTCGGGACTCCGAAGAGACCCAGTACTTC. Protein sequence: CASSTRDSEETQYF. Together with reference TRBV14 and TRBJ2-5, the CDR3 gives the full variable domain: EAGVTQFPSHSVIEKGQTVTLRCDPISGHDNLYWYRRVMGKEIKFLLHFVKESKQDESGMPNNRFLAERTGGTYSTLKVQPAELEDSGVYFCASSTRDSEETQYFGPGTRLLVL.

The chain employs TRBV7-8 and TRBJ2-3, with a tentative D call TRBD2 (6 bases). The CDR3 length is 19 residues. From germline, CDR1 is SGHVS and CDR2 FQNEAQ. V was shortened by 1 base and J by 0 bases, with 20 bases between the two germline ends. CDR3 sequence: CASSLGGVLASFSTDTQYF. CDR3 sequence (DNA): TGTGCCAGCAGCTTAGGGGGGGTCCTAGCGAGTTTTAGCACAGATACGCAGTATTTT.